Shown below are 25 T cell receptor beta chains from a single sample sequenced in a study of CD8 T cells in Susac syndrome. It was with random hexamers that 0.5 to 1 ug RNA was reverse transcribed. TCRdb used MiXCR to reprocess the immunoSEQ multiplex PCR reads, holding one entry per CDR3 protein. The sample consists of about 160,000 distinct CDR3 sequences, about 92% of them appearing once. Sequenced input: CD4+ T cells from PBMCs. The receptors stem from a human donor in good health.

This chain uses TRBV7-2 with TRBJ2-2, with TRBD1 matching over 8 bases. Looked up from germline, CDR1 is SGHTA and CDR2 is FQGNSA. The CDR3 runs 15 residues. The trim removed 0 bases at V and 6 bases at J, leaving 3 bases unmatched. In DNA, the CDR3 is TGTGCCAGCAGCTTAGCATTACAGGGGGCCGGGGAGCTGTTTTTT. Its protein product is CASSLALQGAGELFF.

J is TRBJ2-1 and V is TRBV12-3 or TRBV12-4, with D unresolved. The CDR3 contains 15 residues. Trimming left V 3 bases short and J 3 bases short, with 12 bases between. CDR3 amino acids: CASSLGSPHYNEQFF. The CDR3 DNA reads as TGTGCCAGCAGTTTGGGAAGTCCCCACTACAATGAGCAGTTCTTC.

This clonotype occurred once. The chain has TRBV6-6 and TRBJ2-5; D is uncertain. This CDR3 region has 13 residues. V gave up 6 bases and J gave up 1 base, with 9 bases separating them. Germline values: CDR1 MNHNY, CDR2 SVGAGI (reference sequence). CDR3 DNA sequence: TGTGCCAGCAGCCCGAGAGCCCAAGAGACCCAGTACTTC. Translating gives CASSPRAQETQYF.

The chain couples TRBV10-3 to TRBJ1-5; D perhaps matches TRBD1 (6 bases). Germline CDR1 reads ENHRY; CDR2 reads SYGVKD. V dropped 0 bases and J dropped 7 bases, with 16 bases sitting between them. This CDR3 region has 16 residues. The CDR3 reads CAISESSGGEGQPQHF. The CDR3 DNA reads as TGTGCCATCAGTGAGTCTAGCGGGGGCGAAGGGCAGCCCCAGCATTTT.

This chain uses TRBV6-2 or TRBV6-3 with TRBJ2-7, with 8 bases aligning to TRBD1. The germline V gene encodes CDR1 MNHEY and CDR2 SVGEGT. V was pared by 7 bases and J by 4 bases, with 12 bases of the junction left unmatched. The CDR3 runs 15 residues. The chain's CDR3 is CASMDERTGLYEQYF. The CDR3 bases are TGTGCCAGCATGGATGAGCGGACAGGGTTATACGAGCAGTACTTC.

The gene calls are TRBV5-1 and TRBJ2-2; a possible D gene is TRBD1 (6 bases). Trimming removed 4 bases from V and 7 bases from J, with 8 bases in between. Germline-derived CDR1 and CDR2 are SGHRS and YFSETQ. The CDR3 totals 12 residues. The CDR3 is CASSHRDGELFF. The CDR3 bases are TGCGCCAGCAGCCACAGGGACGGGGAGCTGTTTTTT. The entire variable domain, with the rest obtained from reference TRBV5-1 and TRBJ2-2, is as follows: KAGVTQTPRYLIKTRGQQVTLSCSPISGHRSVSWYQQTPGQGLQFLFEYFSETQRNKGNFPGRFSGRQFSNSRSEMNVSTLELGDSALYLCASSHRDGELFFGEGSRLTVL.

This chain joins TRBV20-1 and TRBJ2-2, with TRBD2 matching 7 bases. This CDR3 has 17 amino acids. Trimming removed 2 bases from V and 1 base from J; junction bases left unmatched: 10. Germline V gene data show CDR1 as DFQATT and CDR2 as SNEGSKA (reference sequence). The CDR3 DNA sequence: TGCAGTGCTAGATCGGCTGCTAGCGGAAGGAACACCGGGGAGCTGTTTTTT. This gives the protein CSARSAASGRNTGELFF.

The chain employs TRBV24-1 and TRBJ2-5, with 8 bases that match TRBD1. This CDR3 has 16 amino acids. Unmatched junction bases numbered 10, after V lost 3 bases and J lost 5 bases. From germline, CDR1 is KGHDR and CDR2 SFDVKD. CDR3 sequence reads: CATSDVSGGGVETQYF. The CDR3 DNA reads as TGTGCCACCAGTGATGTATCAGGGGGCGGGGTGGAGACCCAGTACTTC.

The chain is built from TRBV20-1 and TRBJ2-1; 13 bases are shared with TRBD2. The CDR3 has 19 amino acids. Unmatched junction bases numbered 10, after V lost 1 base and J lost 1 base. Germline loops: CDR1 DFQATT, CDR2 SNEGSKA (reference sequence). The CDR3 protein is CSARVRTSGSLGSYNEQFF. In DNA form, the CDR3 reads TGCAGTGCTAGAGTAAGGACTAGCGGGAGCCTAGGTTCCTACAATGAGCAGTTCTTC.

In regard to this clonotype: At one of its ends the junction is not consistent with the germline gene, which may arise from a read error. The rearrangement links TRBV6-1 to TRBJ1-2, with 7 positions matching TRBD1. The CDR3 is 13 amino acids. Germline V gene data show CDR1 as MNHNS and CDR2 as SASEGT. CDR3 amino acids: CASRKGANHGYTF. Written as DNA, the CDR3 is TGTGCCAGCAGAAAGGGGGCTAACCATGGCTACACCTTC.

V is TRBV2 and J is TRBJ2-7; 11 nucleotides match TRBD2. The CDR3 runs 15 residues. Germline V lookup: CDR1 SNHLY, CDR2 FYNNEI. V was pared by 6 bases and J by 5 bases, with 9 bases of the junction left unmatched. The CDR3 loop is CASRTSGSYGNEQYF. The CDR3 coding sequence is TGTGCCAGCAGAACTAGCGGGAGTTACGGAAACGAGCAGTACTTC. The variable domain in full, with the rest retrieved from reference TRBV2 and TRBJ2-7, is EPEVTQTPSHQVTQMGQEVILRCVPISNHLYFYWYRQILGQKVEFLVSFYNNEISEKSEIFDDQFSVERPDGSNFTLKIRSTKLEDSAMYFCASRTSGSYGNEQYFGPGTRLTVT.

The chain employs TRBV3-1 and TRBJ2-7, with D maybe TRBD1 (6 bases). CDR1 and CDR2 from the germline V gene are LGHDT and YNNKEL (reference sequence). Deletions cut 4 bases from V and 3 bases from J, with 13 bases between. The CDR3 is made up of 14 amino acids. The CDR3 DNA reads as TGTGCCAGCAGCCGGACAGCGCCGGGCTACGAGCAGTACTTC. This sequence encodes CASSRTAPGYEQYF.

The DNA for the CDR3 is TGTGCCAGCAGTGACCAGGGGGCGTCTGGAAACACCATATATTTT. It codes for CASSDQGASGNTIYF. The gene calls are TRBV2 and TRBJ1-3; 8 bases are a match to TRBD1. The CDR3 length is 15 residues. CDR1 is SNHLY, CDR2 FYNNEI, per germline. Trimming cost V 3 bases and J 1 base; bases outside gene matches: 2.

The chain joins TRBV28 to TRBJ2-7; D not certain. Looked up from germline, CDR1 is MDHEN and CDR2 is SYDVKM. V lost 2 bases and J 3 bases, leaving 11 bases between the germline ends. The CDR3 is 14 amino acids. CDR3 amino acids: CASSLVGSGYEQYF. CDR3 sequence (DNA): TGTGCCAGCAGTTTAGTGGGCTCTGGCTACGAGCAGTACTTC. Using reference TRBV28 and TRBJ2-7 for the parts outside the CDR3, the full variable domain is DVKVTQSSRYLVKRTGEKVFLECVQDMDHENMFWYRQDPGLGLRLIYFSYDVKMKEKGDIPEGYSVSREKKERFSLILESASTNQTSMYLCASSLVGSGYEQYFGPGTRLTVT.

The genes are TRBV28 and TRBJ2-6; D is unresolved. Germline V gene data show CDR1 as MDHEN and CDR2 as SYDVKM. V dropped 2 bases and J dropped 4 bases, with 6 bases sitting between them. The length of the CDR3 is 14 residues. For the CDR3, the DNA is TGTGCCAGCAGTTTAATCACAGGGGCCAACGTCCTGACTTTC. Amino acid sequence: CASSLITGANVLTF.

This chain links TRBV19 with TRBJ2-2; 10 bases are a match to TRBD1. Trimming took 6 bases from V and 5 from J; bases not matched to a gene: 6. This CDR3 has 15 residues. Germline V gene sequence: CDR1 LNHDA, CDR2 SQIVND (reference sequence). CDR3 amino acids: CASSLRTGGTGELFF. CDR3 bases: TGTGCCAGTAGCCTCCGGACAGGGGGTACCGGGGAGCTGTTTTTT.

The J gene is TRBJ2-5, the V gene TRBV24-1; maybe TRBD1 (6 bases). V shed 4 bases and J shed 0 bases, with 11 bases lying between them. The CDR3 is 15 residues long. CDR1 and CDR2 from the germline V gene are KGHDR and SFDVKD. In DNA form, the CDR3 reads TGTGCCACCAGTGACACCACAGGGTACCAAGAGACCCAGTACTTC. Translation gives CATSDTTGYQETQYF.

J is TRBJ1-1 and V is TRBV20-1; 8 bases line up with TRBD1. The CDR3 sequence is 14 residues long. The V gene end was trimmed by 6 bases and the J gene end by 1 base; junction bases not matched to a gene: 7. Germline loops: CDR1 DFQATT, CDR2 SNEGSKA (reference sequence). DNA of the CDR3: TGCAGTGCCGTGACAGGGGAGGGGAACACTGAAGCTTTCTTT. Its translation is CSAVTGEGNTEAFF.

This clonotype occurred once. The chain is built from TRBV7-2 and TRBJ2-7, with 7 nucleotides matching TRBD1. V shed 6 bases and J 0 bases; nucleotides not matched to a gene: 8. CDR1 and CDR2 (germline): SGHTA, FQGNSA. This CDR3 region has 15 residues. CDR3 DNA: TGTGCCAGCAGTACGCGCCGGGACAGCTCCTACGAGCAGTACTTC. Translation: CASSTRRDSSYEQYF.

This rearrangement joins TRBV28 to TRBJ2-5; no reliable D call. Germline V gene lookup returns CDR1 MDHEN and CDR2 SYDVKM. CDR3 length equals 10 residues. V was shortened by 8 bases and J by 5 bases, with 6 bases between the two germline ends. The CDR3 DNA reads TGTGCCAGCCATGGGGAGACCCAGTACTTC. It specifies CASHGETQYF.

This clonotype is a singleton in its sample. CDR3 DNA: TGTGCCAGTAGCCCATGGGACACCGGGGAGCTGTTTTTT. Its translation is CASSPWDTGELFF. The genes are TRBV19 and TRBJ2-2, with D hard to call. V was cut by 6 bases and J by 3 bases, with 8 bases left in between. Germline values: CDR1 LNHDA, CDR2 SQIVND (reference sequence). This CDR3 is built from 13 residues.

This clonotype was counted once. The chain employs TRBV19 and TRBJ1-1, with D unresolved. Germline values: CDR1 LNHDA, CDR2 SQIVND (reference sequence). V dropped 6 bases and J dropped 0 bases, with 17 bases sitting between them. This CDR3 comprises 16 residues. CDR3 sequence: CASSKTPLPMNTEAFF. CDR3 DNA sequence: TGTGCCAGTAGCAAAACCCCACTACCGATGAACACTGAAGCTTTCTTT.

J is TRBJ2-7 and V is TRBV2; D is possibly TRBD1 (5 bases). The germline CDR1 and CDR2 sequences are SNHLY and FYNNEI. Trimming cost V 3 bases and J 6 bases, with 15 bases left between them. This CDR3 contains 14 residues. The CDR3 sequence is CASSEGRGSVEQYF. In DNA form, the CDR3 reads TGTGCCAGCAGTGAGGGAAGGGGTTCGGTCGAGCAGTACTTC.

The rearrangement uses TRBV6-5 and TRBJ1-6, with 8 bases fitting TRBD1. V lost 4 bases to trimming and J lost 9 bases; unmatched junction nucleotides: 5. CDR1 is MNHEY, CDR2 SVGAGI, per germline. CDR3 length equals 14 residues. The CDR3: CASSLDRVGSPLHF. CDR3 DNA sequence: TGTGCCAGCAGTTTGGACAGGGTCGGTTCACCCCTCCACTTT.

The rearrangement uses TRBV3-1 and TRBJ2-6; D uncertain. This CDR3 has 13 amino acids. Trimming stripped 8 bases from V and 2 bases from J, with 7 bases between. Per germline, CDR1 LGHDT and CDR2 YNNKEL (reference sequence). The DNA for the CDR3 is TGTGCCAGCTTCTTAACTGGGGCCAACGTCCTGACTTTC. This gives the protein CASFLTGANVLTF.